Listed below are T cell receptor beta chains from one sample, sequenced in a study of post-analysis software for immune sequencing data. TCRdb recomputed calls from the PCR reads with MiXCR, one row per CDR3 protein. The sample yields around 700,000 distinct CDR3 sequences, around 64% seen once. Sequences were obtained from blood. These receptors were obtained from a girl aged 2 to 9 with multiple sclerosis. CDR3s include the opening cysteine and the closing phenylalanine or tryptophan. A row's size may be missing; if present it is once, few, many or a size class.

clone_size j_call v_call cdr3_aa
NA TRBJ2-1 TRBV6-2/TRBV6-3 CASSGTGQRYEQFF
NA TRBJ2-6 TRBV10-3 CAINRDPSSGANVLTF
NA TRBJ2-3 TRBV7-2 CASSLEDGTDTQYF
NA TRBJ2-7 TRBV21-1 CASSKARQNPSYEQYF
NA TRBJ2-6 TRBV7-9 CASSFDVPRGANVLTF
NA TRBJ2-1 TRBV7-9 CASSPPVPAINEQFF
NA TRBJ2-3 TRBV4-1 CASSPRRVLGTDTQYF
few TRBJ1-2 TRBV11-3 CASSFGTGFGYTF
NA TRBJ2-1 TRBV7-6 CASSLLSSGPKSSYNEQFF
few TRBJ1-2 TRBV6-6 CASSYEGDRGKGGYTF
once TRBJ2-7 TRBV15 CATSRQDDRDEQYF
NA TRBJ2-1 TRBV7-2 CASSFRSGGYNEQFF
NA TRBJ2-3 TRBV29-1 CSVVSPAGDTQYF
NA TRBJ2-7 TRBV12-3/TRBV12-4 CASSVGTPSYEQYF
NA TRBJ1-5 TRBV18 CASSRGSEQPQHF
NA TRBJ2-3 TRBV29-1 CSVEGDRGMDTQYF
few TRBJ2-7 TRBV12-3/TRBV12-4 CASSLARTSFYEQYF
NA TRBJ2-4 TRBV6-1 CASSEQAYDKNIQYF
NA TRBJ1-1 TRBV20-1 CSAKEGGTEAFF
NA TRBJ2-5 TRBV2 CASRAFRDTQETQYF
NA TRBJ2-3 TRBV4-3 CASSQTQSGTDTQYF
NA TRBJ2-4 TRBV12-3/TRBV12-4 CASSSGRTKNIQYF
NA TRBJ2-3 TRBV5-1 CASSLVQFPGTGTDTQYF
NA TRBJ2-1 TRBV9 CASSVGSMVEQFF
few TRBJ2-1 TRBV20-1 CSARDSGAINERFF
NA TRBJ2-1 TRBV21-1 CASSKGDRIKETQFF
NA NA TRBV20-1 CSARPGGYYEQYF
NA NA TRBV5-1 CASSLSGEAYEQYF
NA NA TRBV4-1 CASSQDRVGREQYF
NA TRBJ2-3 TRBV11-2 CASSSYRGPYRTDTQYF
NA TRBJ1-5 TRBV5-4 CASSRDGGKGQPQHF
many TRBJ1-5 TRBV29-1 CSVAEGVDQPQHF
once TRBJ2-1 TRBV4-2 CASSQTTMGLAGGFEFF
few TRBJ2-4 TRBV20-1 CSARPSGGKNIQYF
few TRBJ2-1 TRBV7-2 CASSLGRPYNEQFF
NA TRBJ2-1 TRBV7-2 CASSFGLARGNEQFF
NA TRBJ1-2 TRBV5-6 CASSLFREAGYGYTF
NA TRBJ2-5 TRBV15 CATSRGRGEETQYF
NA TRBJ2-1 TRBV27 CASSSRRTSYNEQFF
NA TRBJ2-7 TRBV2 CASRSAQASSYEQYF
NA TRBJ2-1 TRBV4-2 CASSQETGTSGYEQFF
few TRBJ1-1 TRBV29-1 CSVEDLTGTGSTEAFF
few TRBJ2-7 TRBV4-1 CASTRTTGGTYEQYF
NA TRBJ2-5 TRBV12-3/TRBV12-4 CASRQGRETQYF
few TRBJ2-3 TRBV7-2 CASSLVVGGDTQYF
NA TRBJ1-1 TRBV7-9 CASSTGRDRGYTEAFF
NA TRBJ2-4 TRBV5-1 CASSLAPLAGGTKNIQYF
NA TRBJ1-2 TRBV20-1 CRDFKRDRKPNYGYTF
NA TRBJ2-7 TRBV2 CASRASGGLVSVQYF